This T cell receptor (beta chain) was sequenced for a study of cytomegalovirus exposure and HLA in healthy donors. At the level of the study: Caucasian-associated ancestry cluster membership applied to less than 85% of approximately 400 genotyped donors.

Study-level findings and limits: In a later analysis, the majority of CMV-associated beta chains seemingly showed HLA restriction. A few chains tied to CMV proved CMV antigen-specific in vitro. Some TCR beta chains (roughly 160 of them) were listed as cytomegalovirus-associated.

A remark on this clone: Its matching antigen is unknown.

The PCR had 60 Vbeta and 13 Jbeta primers. Repertoires were generated with immunoSEQ multiplex PCR, while TCRdb's copy carries only in-frame clones and drops some. The sample lists roughly 200,000 clones; roughly 72% were seen once. From germline, CDR1 is SGHRS and CDR2 YFSETQ. The CDR3 totals 14 residues. V was trimmed by 4 bases and J by 1 base, leaving 9 bases between them. The origin of this receptor is a man aged 25 to 45 in good health and CMV-seronegative. Sequenced input: PBMCs. This sequence joins TRBV5-1 and TRBJ2-1; D ambiguous. The DNA for the CDR3 is TGCGCCAGCAGCATAGAGACTTCCTACAATGAGCAGTTCTTC. It encodes CASSIETSYNEQFF.